The 20 T cell receptor beta chains presented below share a single source sample, sequenced in a study of OX40 agonist ivuxolimab in advanced cancers. This table comes from immunoSEQ multiplex PCR, and its TCRdb copy is limited to in-frame clones, with some not included. Of tens of thousands of clones listed, roughly 89% are singletons. Sequencing used CD4+ or CD8+ T cells sorted from blood, obtained in a trial of the OX40 agonist ivuxolimab. The receptor set was obtained from an adult with an advanced solid tumor such as melanoma, head and neck, liver or kidney cancer.

The rearrangement joins TRBV7-3 to TRBJ2-2; no firm D call. CDR1 SGHTA and CDR2 FQGTGA come from the germline V gene. The V gene lost 8 bases and the J gene lost 6 bases, with 7 bases spanning the gap. The CDR3 length is 11 residues. CDR3 sequence reads: CASAEPGELFF. The CDR3 DNA reads TGTGCCAGCGCGGAACCCGGGGAGCTGTTTTTT.

The gene calls are TRBV7-2 and TRBJ1-1; 9 bases are shared with TRBD1. Germline lookup yields CDR1 SGHTA and CDR2 FQGNSA. Trimming at V came to 5 bases and at J to 0 bases, leaving 4 bases not matched to a gene. The CDR3 extends over 15 amino acids. As DNA, the CDR3 is TGTGCCAGCAGCCCGGACAGGGGACTGAACACTGAAGCTTTCTTT. It translates to CASSPDRGLNTEAFF.

J is TRBJ1-3 and V is TRBV7-8, with D possibly matching TRBD1 (6 bases). The length of the CDR3 is 13 residues. The germline V gene has CDR1 SGHVS and CDR2 FQNEAQ. V was cut by 4 bases and J by 7 bases, with 11 bases left in between. For the CDR3, the DNA is TGTGCCAGCAGCTCCCAGGGGCTGAACACCATATATTTT. Protein product: CASSSQGLNTIYF.

The V gene is TRBV27, the J gene TRBJ2-7; the D gene could be TRBD1 or TRBD2 (5 bases each). CDR3 length: 14 residues. Germline V gene data show CDR1 as MNHEY and CDR2 as SMNVEV (reference sequence). With 3 bases removed from V and 2 bases from J, the gap between germline ends came to 11 bases. The CDR3 DNA reads TGTGCCAGCAGTTTCCGTGGGGGTCCCTACGAGCAGTACGTC. This encodes CASSFRGGPYEQYV.

The CDR3 nucleotides are TGTGCCAGCAGTGCTCCCGACAGATTCATGAACACTGAAGCTTTCTTT. Residues: CASSAPDRFMNTEAFF. The rearrangement links TRBV2 to TRBJ1-1, with D tentatively TRBD1 (5 bases). V lost 4 bases and J lost 0, with 15 bases in between. The CDR3 is 16 residues long. Germline values: CDR1 SNHLY, CDR2 FYNNEI.

This clone occurred once. The chain carries TRBV7-2 and TRBJ1-5, with D unclear. Germline assignment: CDR1 SGHTA and CDR2 FQGNSA. Trimming cost V 1 base and J 3 bases, with 4 bases left between them. The CDR3 is made up of 13 amino acids. The CDR3 reads CASSLGHNQPQHF. The CDR3 coding sequence is TGTGCCAGCAGCTTAGGGCACAATCAGCCCCAGCATTTT.

This clone was found once. The DNA for the CDR3 is TGCAGCGGGCTTTTGGGGACCAACACCGGGGAGCTGTTTTTT. It yields the protein CSGLLGTNTGELFF. This chain uses TRBV29-1 with TRBJ2-2; D tentatively fits TRBD1 or TRBD2 (5 bases each). CDR3 length: 14 amino acids. Germline assignment: CDR1 SQVTM and CDR2 ANQGSEA. Trimming pared 7 bases from V and 2 bases from J, leaving 14 bases between.

The chain has TRBV6-5 and TRBJ1-1; tentatively, D is TRBD1 (5 bases). V dropped 0 bases and J dropped 6 bases, with 14 bases sitting between them. CDR3 length equals 15 residues. CDR1 MNHEY and CDR2 SVGAGI come from the germline V gene. DNA of the CDR3: TGTGCCAGCAGTTACTCGAATTCAGGGCGGGCTGAAGCTTTCTTT. Protein product: CASSYSNSGRAEAFF.

The count of this clone is one. V gene TRBV27 combines with J gene TRBJ2-5; D gene uncertain. Germline assignment: CDR1 MNHEY and CDR2 SMNVEV (reference sequence). The CDR3 is 16 residues long. The ends were cut back, 3 bases at V and 3 bases at J, with 17 bases in the middle. The CDR3 loop reads CASSFSTARPKETQYF. The DNA for the CDR3 is TGTGCCAGCAGTTTTTCCACGGCCCGGCCGAAAGAGACCCAGTACTTC.

The CDR3 region has the DNA TGTGCCACTAGCAGGACAGGGTCTGGCTATGGCTACACCTTC. Its protein is CATSRTGSGYGYTF. The chain employs TRBV19 and TRBJ1-2, with 8 bases fitting TRBD1. From germline, CDR1 is LNHDA and CDR2 SQIVND (reference sequence). The CDR3 runs to 14 residues. The V segment lost 10 bases and the J segment 4 bases; nucleotides outside the gene matches: 11.

J is TRBJ1-2 and V is TRBV11-3, with TRBD1 as a possible D gene (5 bases). CDR1 and CDR2 from the germline V gene are SGHNT and YENEEA. The CDR3 has 15 residues. V gave up 2 bases and J gave up 6 bases, with 16 bases separating them. The CDR3 nucleotides are TGTGCCAGCAGCTTAAGGGACTGGGATCTTGATGGCTACACCTTC. Translated, it gives CASSLRDWDLDGYTF.

CDR3 bases: TGTGCCAGCAGTGAACGCGCGGGGCAGACCTCTGGAAACACCATATATTTT. Protein product: CASSERAGQTSGNTIYF. V and J are TRBV2 and TRBJ1-3, with D perhaps matching TRBD1 (5 bases). Germline-derived CDR1 and CDR2 are SNHLY and FYNNEI. The CDR3 length is 17 residues. V was clipped by 2 bases and J by 0 bases, with 14 bases between them. The entire variable domain, with the rest obtained from reference TRBV2 and TRBJ1-3, is as follows: EPEVTQTPSHQVTQMGQEVILRCVPISNHLYFYWYRQILGQKVEFLVSFYNNEISEKSEIFDDQFSVERPDGSNFTLKIRSTKLEDSAMYFCASSERAGQTSGNTIYFGEGSWLTVV.

This chain connects TRBV5-1 to TRBJ1-6, with D perhaps matching TRBD1 (6 bases). Looked up from germline, CDR1 is SGHRS and CDR2 is YFSETQ. V lost 2 bases, J lost 9 bases, and 21 bases lay in between. This CDR3 has 17 amino acids. CDR3 sequence: CASSFGGSTLGRSPLHF. The DNA of the CDR3 is TGCGCCAGCAGCTTCGGGGGCAGCACCTTGGGCCGTTCACCCCTCCACTTT. Based on the CDR3 plus reference TRBV5-1 and TRBJ1-6, the full variable domain is KAGVTQTPRYLIKTRGQQVTLSCSPISGHRSVSWYQQTPGQGLQFLFEYFSETQRNKGNFPGRFSGRQFSNSRSEMNVSTLELGDSALYLCASSFGGSTLGRSPLHFGNGTRLTVT.

The rearrangement joins TRBV18 to TRBJ2-3; 7 nucleotides match TRBD1. Germline assignment: CDR1 KGHSH and CDR2 LQKENI. Trimming removed 2 bases from V and 2 bases from J; junction bases left unmatched: 10. CDR3 length: 17 amino acids. Here the CDR3 reads CASSPGGWDRNTDTQYF. In nucleotides, the CDR3 is TGTGCCAGCTCACCAGGAGGATGGGACAGAAACACAGATACGCAGTATTTT. Drawing the rest from reference TRBV18 and TRBJ2-3, the complete variable domain is NAGVMQNPRHLVRRRGQEARLRCSPMKGHSHVYWYRQLPEEGLKFMVYLQKENIIDESGMPKERFSAEFPKEGPSILRIQQVVRGDSAAYFCASSPGGWDRNTDTQYFGPGTRLTVL.

The chain has TRBV7-9 and TRBJ2-7; 8 bases fit TRBD2. V lost 0 bases to trimming and J lost 4 bases; unmatched junction nucleotides: 5. The CDR3 sequence is 15 residues long. Germline V gives CDR1 SEHNR, CDR2 FQNEAQ (reference sequence). CDR3 in amino acids: CASSLAGGGRYEQYV. The CDR3 bases are TGTGCCAGCAGCTTAGCGGGCGGGGGGAGGTACGAGCAGTACGTC.

This clone was recorded only once. The chain carries TRBV9 and TRBJ1-1; D perhaps matches TRBD1 (5 bases). Germline V CDR1 and CDR2: SGDLS, YYNGEE. CDR3 length equals 13 residues. Trimming pared 4 bases from V and 0 bases from J, leaving 7 bases between. The CDR3 DNA reads TGTGCCAGCAGCCGGGGGATGAACACTGAAGCTTTCTTT. Translated: CASSRGMNTEAFF.

The chain links TRBV4-3 to TRBJ2-7, with D uncertain. V lost 0 bases and J lost 3, with 12 bases in between. Germline CDR1 is LGHNA and CDR2 is YSLEER. The CDR3 has 15 residues. CDR3 residues: CASSQDGQEFYEQYF. CDR3 DNA: TGCGCCAGCAGCCAAGATGGGCAGGAATTCTACGAGCAGTACTTC.

This rearrangement joins TRBV5-6 to TRBJ2-7; a possible D gene is TRBD1 (5 bases). The CDR3 runs to 14 residues. Germline CDR1 is SGHDT and CDR2 is YYEEEE. V lost 2 bases and J 0 bases, leaving 9 bases between the germline ends. The CDR3 protein is CASSFQGDSYEQYV. DNA of the CDR3: TGTGCCAGCAGCTTCCAAGGGGACTCCTACGAGCAGTACGTC.

The CDR3 here is CASSPPTSGSHEQYF. CDR3 coding DNA: TGCGCCAGCAGCCCACCGACTAGCGGGAGTCACGAGCAGTACTTC. The chain links TRBV5-1 to TRBJ2-7; 12 nucleotides agree with TRBD2. Trimming at V came to 4 bases and at J to 5 bases, leaving 7 bases not matched to a gene. This CDR3 contains 15 residues. Germline-derived CDR1 and CDR2 are SGHRS and YFSETQ.

CDR3 sequence: CASSLGLAGTDTQYF. The CDR3, as DNA: TGTGCCAGCAGCTTGGGACTAGCGGGGACAGATACGCAGTATTTT. The chain joins TRBV7-3 to TRBJ2-3, with TRBD2 matching 13 bases. With V trimmed by 3 bases and J by 3 bases, 0 bases remained unmatched. The CDR3 is made up of 15 amino acids. The germline V gene has CDR1 SGHTA and CDR2 FQGTGA.